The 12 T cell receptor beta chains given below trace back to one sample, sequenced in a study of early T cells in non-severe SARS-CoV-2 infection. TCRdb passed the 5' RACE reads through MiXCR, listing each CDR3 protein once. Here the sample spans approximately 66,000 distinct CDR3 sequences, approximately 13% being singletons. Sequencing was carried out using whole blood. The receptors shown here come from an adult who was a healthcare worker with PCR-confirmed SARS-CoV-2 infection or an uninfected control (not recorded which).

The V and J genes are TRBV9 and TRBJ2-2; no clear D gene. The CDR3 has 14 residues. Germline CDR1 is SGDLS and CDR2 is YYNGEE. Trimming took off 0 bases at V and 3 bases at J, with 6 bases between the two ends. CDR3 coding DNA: TGTGCCAGCAGCGTAGTGACCGACACCGGGGAGCTGTTTTTT. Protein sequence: CASSVVTDTGELFF.

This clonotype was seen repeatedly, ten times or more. The CDR3 here is CASRGQLAKNIQYF. For the CDR3, the DNA is TGTGCCAGCAGGGGACAGCTAGCCAAAAACATTCAGTACTTC. The chain is built from TRBV12-3 or TRBV12-4 and TRBJ2-4; TRBD1 agrees at 7 bases. V lost 6 bases to trimming and J lost 0 bases; unmatched junction nucleotides: 2. The CDR3 spans 14 residues.

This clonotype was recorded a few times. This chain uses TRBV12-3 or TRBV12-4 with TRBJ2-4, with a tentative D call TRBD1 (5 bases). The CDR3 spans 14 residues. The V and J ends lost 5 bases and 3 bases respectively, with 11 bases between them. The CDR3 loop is CASSVQEHKNIQYF. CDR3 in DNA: TGTGCCAGCAGTGTACAGGAGCACAAAAACATTCAGTACTTC.

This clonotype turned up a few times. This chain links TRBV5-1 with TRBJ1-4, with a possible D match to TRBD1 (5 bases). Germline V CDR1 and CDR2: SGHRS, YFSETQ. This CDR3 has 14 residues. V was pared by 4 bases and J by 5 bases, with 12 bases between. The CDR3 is CASSRGSGNEKLFF. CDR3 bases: TGCGCCAGCAGCCGGGGCTCTGGGAATGAAAAACTGTTTTTT.

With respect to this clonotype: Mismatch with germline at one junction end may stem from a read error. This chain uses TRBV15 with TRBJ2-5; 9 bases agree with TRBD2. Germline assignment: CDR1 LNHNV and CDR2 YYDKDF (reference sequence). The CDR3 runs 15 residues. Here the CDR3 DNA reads TGTGCCACCAGCAGACAGACTAGCGGAATAGAGACCCAGTGCTTC. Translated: CATSRQTSGIETQCF.

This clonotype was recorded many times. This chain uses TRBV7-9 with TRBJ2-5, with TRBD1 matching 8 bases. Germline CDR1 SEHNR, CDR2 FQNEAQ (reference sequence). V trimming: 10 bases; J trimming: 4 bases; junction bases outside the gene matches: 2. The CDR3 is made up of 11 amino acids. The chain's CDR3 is CATDRGETQYF. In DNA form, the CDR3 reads TGTGCCACCGACAGGGGAGAGACCCAGTACTTC.

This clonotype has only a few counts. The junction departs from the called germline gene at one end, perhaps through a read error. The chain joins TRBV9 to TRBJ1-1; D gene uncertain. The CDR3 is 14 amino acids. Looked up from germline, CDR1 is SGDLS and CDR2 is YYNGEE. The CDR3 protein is CASSVAALNTEVFF. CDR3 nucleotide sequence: TGTGCCAGCAGCGTAGCAGCTCTGAACACTGAAGTTTTCTTT.

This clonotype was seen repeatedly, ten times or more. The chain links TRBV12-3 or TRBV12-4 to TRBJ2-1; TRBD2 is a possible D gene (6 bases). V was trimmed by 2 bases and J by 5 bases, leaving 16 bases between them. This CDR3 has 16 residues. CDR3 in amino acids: CASSLRVLAQNNEQFF. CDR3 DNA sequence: TGTGCCAGCAGTTTAAGGGTCCTAGCGCAGAACAATGAGCAGTTCTTC.

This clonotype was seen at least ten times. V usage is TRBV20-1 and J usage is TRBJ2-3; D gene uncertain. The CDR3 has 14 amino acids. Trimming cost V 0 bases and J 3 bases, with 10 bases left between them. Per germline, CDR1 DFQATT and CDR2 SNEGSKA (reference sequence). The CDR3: CSARDYAPTDTQYF. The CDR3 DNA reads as TGCAGTGCTAGAGATTATGCACCGACAGATACGCAGTATTTT.

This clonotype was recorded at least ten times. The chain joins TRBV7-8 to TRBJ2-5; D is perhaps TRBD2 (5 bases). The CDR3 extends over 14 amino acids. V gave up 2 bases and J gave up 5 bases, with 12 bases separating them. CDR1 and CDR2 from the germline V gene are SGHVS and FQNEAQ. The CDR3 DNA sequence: TGTGCCAGCAGCTTAAGGGCGGGCATTGAGACCCAGTACTTC. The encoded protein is CASSLRAGIETQYF.

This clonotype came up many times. CDR3 in amino acids: CASSQEFREAYNEQFF. For the CDR3, the DNA is TGCGCCAGCAGCCAAGAATTCCGGGAGGCATACAATGAGCAGTTCTTC. The chain recombines TRBV4-3 with TRBJ2-1; 7 bases align to TRBD2. V lost 0 bases to trimming and J lost 4 bases; unmatched junction nucleotides: 6. The CDR3 is 16 residues long. CDR1 is LGHNA, CDR2 YSLEER, per germline.

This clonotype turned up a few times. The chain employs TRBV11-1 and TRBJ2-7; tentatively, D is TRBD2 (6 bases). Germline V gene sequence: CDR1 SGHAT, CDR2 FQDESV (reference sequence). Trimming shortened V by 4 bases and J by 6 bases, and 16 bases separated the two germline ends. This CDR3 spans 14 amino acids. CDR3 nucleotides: TGTGCCAGCAGCTCATCCCCTGGGGAGGTCGAGCAGTACTTC. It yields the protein CASSSSPGEVEQYF.